This T cell receptor (beta chain) is from a study of blood T cell repertoires in COVID-19. Study-level information: PBMCs, B-cell-depleted T cells, or T cells were the source of the cDNA or gDNA that made up the material.

Original methodology: Reference gene primer amplification in the assay estimated nucleated cell counts. Libraries were prepared by immunoSEQ multiplex PCR; TCRdb keeps only in-frame clonotypes and omits some of them. The V and J calls and clone size were taken over from that table, and D and trimming were inferred from the DNA. In the table there are 110,000 to 150,000 clones, around 80% of which are singletons. The V gene's germline CDR1 is MNHEY and CDR2 SMNVEV (reference sequence). J was trimmed by 3 bases and V by 6 bases; bases with no gene match: 7. The CDR3 has 15 residues. The TCR comes from a man aged 55 to 70 with active or convalescent COVID-19. The sequenced material came from peripheral blood. V usage is TRBV27 and J usage is TRBJ1-5; 8 nucleotides line up with TRBD1. The CDR3 region has the DNA TGTGCCAGCAGAAAGGACAGGGTTAACAATCAGCCCCAGCATTTT. Translation gives CASRKDRVNNQPQHF.